These T cell receptor beta chains were read from a single sample in a study of cytomegalovirus exposure and HLA in healthy donors. Data came from immunoSEQ multiplex PCR; TCRdb stores just in-frame clones and leaves some out. The table shows under 200,000 clones, with less than 85% occurring only once. Sequencing was carried out using PBMCs. The receptors were sampled from a man in his forties or fifties in good health and CMV-seronegative. Each CDR3 is given with its conserved first and last residue. The D gene is left open where the match is weak. The listing skips clone size in some rows; elsewhere it reads once, few, many or a size class.

clone_size d_call j_call v_call cdr3_nt cdr3_aa
once TRBD1 TRBJ2-7 TRBV30 TGTGCCTGGAGTGGGGACAGGAGCTACGAGCAGTACTTC CAWSGDRSYEQYF
- - TRBJ2-5 TRBV13 TGTGCCAGCAGCTTAGACGGTGCTTGGGAGCAGTACTTC CASSLDGAWEQYF
- TRBD2 TRBJ2-3 TRBV7-9 TGTGCCAGCAGCTTAGCGCTTAATAGCGGGTCGTCAGATACGCAGTATTTT CASSLALNSGSSDTQYF
- TRBD2 TRBJ2-3 TRBV9 TGTGCCAGCAGCGCCTTAGCGGGGGGGACTTTAGATACGCAGTATTTT CASSALAGGTLDTQYF
- TRBD1 TRBJ1-1 TRBV6-5 TGTGCCAGCAAGAACAGGGGGCGTGCTGAAGCTTTCTTT CASKNRGRAEAFF
- - TRBJ2-7 TRBV29-1 TGCAGCGTTGTAGAGAGGGCGAGGTACGAGCAGTACTTC CSVVERARYEQYF
- - TRBJ1-1 TRBV10-3 TGTGCCATCACCCTGAGGCCAACCCGGGAGGGTGAAGCTTTCTTT CAITLRPTREGEAFF
- - TRBJ1-2 TRBV19 TGTGCCAGTAGTAACCAGGGGATTACCTATGGCTACACCTTC CASSNQGITYGYTF
once - TRBJ1-6 TRBV6-5 TGTGCCAGCAGTTACAGGAGCTCCTATAATTCACCCCTCCACTTT CASSYRSSYNSPLHF
- - TRBJ1-3 TRBV30 TGTGCCTGGAGTGTACGGACACCGCTAAACTCTGGAAACACCATATATTTT CAWSVRTPLNSGNTIYF
few TRBD1 TRBJ2-5 TRBV7-6 TGTGCCAGCAGCGAGGGACAGGGTATCGCAGAGACCCAGTACTTC CASSEGQGIAETQYF
- TRBD1 TRBJ2-1 TRBV6-1 TGTGCCAGCAGTGAAATTTGGGACAGGGAACACAATGAGCAGTTCTTC CASSEIWDREHNEQFF
- - TRBJ1-1 TRBV5-1 TGCGCCAGCAGCGTGTCCGGGTTTAACACTGAAGCTTTCTTT CASSVSGFNTEAFF
- - TRBJ1-3 TRBV5-4 TGTGCCAGCAGCTTGGACAGTCTCTCTGGAAACACCATATATTTT CASSLDSLSGNTIYF
- - TRBJ2-5 TRBV7-9 TGTGCCAGCAGCTTAGCGCCCAGGGAACAAGAGACCCAGTACTTC CASSLAPREQETQYF
- - TRBJ1-5 TRBV7-4 TGTGCCAGCAGCCACCGTACCTTTCAAAGAGAGCATTTT CASSHRTFQREHF
- - TRBJ2-5 TRBV19 TGTGCCAGTAGTACGCCGGGGCCCGGGGGTTCGGAGACCCAGTACTTC CASSTPGPGGSETQYF
once TRBD1 TRBJ2-7 TRBV7-9 TGTGCCAGCAGCTGGGGACAGGCCACTAACACCTACGAGCAGTACTTC CASSWGQATNTYEQYF
few TRBD1 TRBJ2-7 TRBV6-4 TGTGCCAGCAGTGATCAAGGACAGGGGCCGACCTACGAGCAGTACTTC CASSDQGQGPTYEQYF
- TRBD2 TRBJ2-7 TRBV5-4 TGTGCCAGCAGCTCGGGACTAGCGGGCTACGAGCAGTACTTC CASSSGLAGYEQYF
- TRBD2 TRBJ2-7 TRBV6-6 TGTGCCAGCAGTTACCTCGGACTAGCCCAGGAGCAGTACTTC CASSYLGLAQEQYF
once - TRBJ2-5 TRBV7-9 TGTGCCAGCAGCTTAGCGCGTAAGACCCAGTACTTC CASSLARKTQYF
few - TRBJ2-3 TRBV6-1 TGTGCCAGCGACCACAGGGAGTCAGATACGCAGTATTTT CASDHRESDTQYF
- - TRBJ1-2 TRBV6-1 TGTGCCAGCAGTTATGAGGGAGTCCATGGCTACACCTTC CASSYEGVHGYTF
- - TRBJ1-3 TRBV28 TGTGCCAGCAGTTTTGAGTTCTCTGGAAACACCATATATTTT CASSFEFSGNTIYF
- TRBD1 TRBJ2-2 TRBV30 TGTGCCTGGAGTCTGATACTAGGGACAGCGACAGGGGAGCTGTTTTTT CAWSLILGTATGELFF
- TRBD2 TRBJ2-6 TRBV7-2 TGTGCCAGCAGCTCCGGGCGGGGGAGTGGGGTCCTGACTTTC CASSSGRGSGVLTF
- - TRBJ1-4 TRBV28 TGTGCCAGCAGTTTAGCTACAACTAATGAAAAACTGTTTTTT CASSLATTNEKLFF
- - TRBJ2-1 TRBV2 TGTGCCAGCAGTTCCGGGGGGCTCTCCTACAATGAGCAGTTCTTC CASSSGGLSYNEQFF
- TRBD1 TRBJ2-2 TRBV2 TGTGCCAGCAGTGAATACAGGGGAATCACCGGGGAGCTGTTTTTT CASSEYRGITGELFF
- - TRBJ1-4 TRBV2 TGTGCCAGCTACGGGAGCACTACTCTTGAAAAACTGTTTTTT CASYGSTTLEKLFF
- - TRBJ1-1 TRBV6-6 TGTGCCAGCACCCTCCTTGGACTCTCGAACACTGAAGCTTTCTTT CASTLLGLSNTEAFF
- - TRBJ2-1 TRBV4-3 TGCGCCAGCAGCCAAGATACAGAGAATGAGCAGTTCTTC CASSQDTENEQFF
few TRBD1 TRBJ2-7 TRBV7-2 TGTGCCACCCTACAGACAGGGGGCTACGAGCAGTACTTC CATLQTGGYEQYF
once TRBD2 TRBJ2-7 TRBV15 TGTGCCACCAGCAGAGACCCCGGGGGACTAGACGAGCAGTACTTC CATSRDPGGLDEQYF
once TRBD2 TRBJ2-5 TRBV9 TGTGCCAGCAGCGAGTCGGGGGGCCAAGAGACCCAGTACTTC CASSESGGQETQYF
- - TRBJ2-7 TRBV1 TGCACCAGCAGCCCTAAGGCGATAAGGGCTTCGGGGTATCTATCCTACGAGCAGTACTTC CTSSPKAIRASGYLSYEQYF
- - TRBJ1-2 TRBV10-3 TGTGCCATCAATTCGCTGCGGGGCTACACCTTC CAINSLRGYTF
few - TRBJ1-2 TRBV19 TGTGCCAGTCTCCAGGGAGGCGGTGGCTACACCTTC CASLQGGGGYTF
- - TRBJ1-3 TRBV10-3 TGTGCCATCAGTTCGGGACAATTAGGAAACACCATATATTTT CAISSGQLGNTIYF
- TRBD1 TRBJ1-1 TRBV6-5 TGTGCCAGCAGTTTCCCAGGGGGCGGAACGGCTTTCTTT CASSFPGGGTAFF
few TRBD1 TRBJ2-7 TRBV5-1 TGCGCCAGCAGCTTGGCCGGGACAGGGGACTACGAGCAGTACTTC CASSLAGTGDYEQYF
few TRBD1 TRBJ1-2 TRBV4-1 TGCGCCAGCAGCGACCCTGTTATGACAGGGGAAGGCTACACCTTC CASSDPVMTGEGYTF
once TRBD1 TRBJ1-2 TRBV5-1 TGCGCCAGCAGCCCGGGGACAGGGGGCGTCAATGGCTACACCTTC CASSPGTGGVNGYTF
- TRBD2 TRBJ2-1 TRBV9 TGTGCCAGCAGCGTAGGGGGGGGCAATGAGCAGTTCTTC CASSVGGGNEQFF
- - TRBJ1-3 TRBV30 TGTGCCTGGATTTTCGACGCGGTAGACACCATATATTTT CAWIFDAVDTIYF
few TRBD1 TRBJ2-2 TRBV30 TGTGCCTGGGGGGGACAGGCGGTAGCCGGGGAGCTGTTTTTT CAWGGQAVAGELFF
- - TRBJ1-2 TRBV5-1 TGCGCCAGCAGCTCAGGCCCCAACTATGGCTACACCTTC CASSSGPNYGYTF
- - TRBJ2-5 TRBV7-8 TGTGCCAGCAGCTTAGGGGCTTCCGGACTCCACCAAGAGACCCAGTACTTC CASSLGASGLHQETQYF
once - TRBJ2-7 TRBV6-1 TGTGCCAGCAGTGAGGAACAGGGATGGGGCGAGCAGTACTTC CASSEEQGWGEQYF
- TRBD2 TRBJ2-5 TRBV7-2 TGTGCCAGCAGCTTATACGGGGGGGCCGGTCAAGAGACCCAGTACTTC CASSLYGGAGQETQYF
- - TRBJ1-5 TRBV2 TGTGCCAGCAGTTCCGATCAGCCCCAGCATTTT CASSSDQPQHF
- - TRBJ2-2 TRBV6-5 TGTGCCAGCAGTTATGGACAGTCGAACACCGGGGAGCTGTTTTTT CASSYGQSNTGELFF
- TRBD2 TRBJ2-1 TRBV5-6 TGTGCCAGCTCTACTAGCGGGGGCTACAATGAGCAGTTCTTC CASSTSGGYNEQFF
- - TRBJ1-1 TRBV19 TGTGCCAGTAGTACCTTCGGGGGGAGGACTGAAGCTTTCTTT CASSTFGGRTEAFF
few - TRBJ1-1 TRBV7-2 TGTGCCAGCAGCCCAACCTTGGGAGTTTTAGGGGGGGACACTGAAGCTTTCTTT CASSPTLGVLGGDTEAFF
- - TRBJ2-7 TRBV29-1 TGCAGCGTTGAGGACAGAGCCTACGAGCAGTACTTC CSVEDRAYEQYF